This T cell receptor (beta chain) was identified in a study of Ad26.COV2.S vaccination and SARS-CoV-2 variants. In the study overall: Intramuscular Ad26.COV2.S doses were given once or twice, 56 days apart.

Study-level points and caveats: While placebo recipients had lower spike-specific TCR breadth, vaccine recipients had more. Recipients of either vaccine or placebo displayed similar breadth of non-spike TCRs.

As regards this clone: Its antigen is undetermined.

The treatment was: about 20 received Ad26.COV2.S at low or high dose, single or two shots; roughly 5 received placebo; per-sample allocation not given. Vaccine and placebo recipients were sampled on day 63 after the first injection. Profiling relied on immunoSEQ multiplex PCR, and the TCRdb table lists in-frame clones only, not all of them. The profile shows about 680,000 clones, 89% of them singletons. The CDR3 length is 13 residues. Germline V gene sequence: CDR1 GTSNPN, CDR2 SVGIG (reference sequence). V gave up 2 bases and J gave up 8 bases, with 10 bases separating them. The source was peripheral blood, collected in a trial of Ad26.COV2.S vaccine versus placebo. The rearrangement links TRBV30 to TRBJ1-6, with D hard to call. This sequence originates from a person between 18 and 65 years old who received the Ad26.COV2.S COVID-19 vaccine or a placebo. The chain's CDR3 is CAWSPNQDSPLHF. The CDR3 DNA reads TGTGCCTGGAGTCCCAACCAGGATTCACCCCTCCACTTT.